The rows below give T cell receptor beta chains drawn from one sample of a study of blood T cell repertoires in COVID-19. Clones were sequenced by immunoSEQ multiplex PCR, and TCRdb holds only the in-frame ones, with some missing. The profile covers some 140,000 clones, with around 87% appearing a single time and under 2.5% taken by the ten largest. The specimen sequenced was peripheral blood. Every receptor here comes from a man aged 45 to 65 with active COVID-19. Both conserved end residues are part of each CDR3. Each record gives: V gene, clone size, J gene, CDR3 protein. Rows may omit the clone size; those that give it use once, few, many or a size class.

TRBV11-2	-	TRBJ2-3	CASSPGTAADTQYF
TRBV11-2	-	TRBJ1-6	CASSRGTVRGSPLHF
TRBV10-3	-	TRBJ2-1	CAISESTSGGPYEQFF
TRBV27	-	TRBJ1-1	CASSQQGSWGAFF
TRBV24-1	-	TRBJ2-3	CATSDSGSDTQYF
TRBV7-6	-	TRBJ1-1	CASSLEGGSGEAFF
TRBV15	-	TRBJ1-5	CATSRGPQAGVVGQPQHF
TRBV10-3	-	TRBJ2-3	CAIAADPRTDTQYF
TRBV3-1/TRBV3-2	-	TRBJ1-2	CASSSSGTPYGYTF
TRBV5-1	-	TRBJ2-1	CASSRSYADYNEQFF
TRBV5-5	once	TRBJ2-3	CASSFTGGDTQYF
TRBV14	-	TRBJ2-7	CASSETTGLLYEQYF
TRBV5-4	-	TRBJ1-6	CASRVIGPRGDSPLHF
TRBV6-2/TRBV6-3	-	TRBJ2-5	CASSYSLFPLGPKRQETQYF
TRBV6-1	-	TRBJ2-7	CASSEAWRGVYSEQYF
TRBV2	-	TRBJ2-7	CASRVGGAEQYF
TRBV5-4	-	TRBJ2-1	CASSRRGEGRNNEQFF
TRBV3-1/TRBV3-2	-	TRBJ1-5	CASSQGTGRRQPQHF
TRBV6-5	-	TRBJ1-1	CASSLREFGEAFF
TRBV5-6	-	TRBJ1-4	CASSIGRGVNEKLFF
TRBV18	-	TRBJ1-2	CASSSGPGQANYGYTF
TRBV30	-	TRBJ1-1	CAWSKPTGGDLTTEAFF
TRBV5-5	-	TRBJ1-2	CASSLDWTGINYGYTF
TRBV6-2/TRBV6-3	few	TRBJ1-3	CASSEQGSGNTIYF
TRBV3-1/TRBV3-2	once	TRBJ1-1	CASSDRDTEAFF
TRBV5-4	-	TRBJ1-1	CASSSYGRGYTEAFF
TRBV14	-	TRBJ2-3	CASSPLGNSGGTTDTQYF
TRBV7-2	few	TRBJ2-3	CASSPRLAGSTDTQYF